Below, 21 T cell receptor beta chains from the same sample are listed, as sequenced in a study of blood T cell repertoires in COVID-19. Sequencing used immunoSEQ multiplex PCR; TCRdb keeps in-frame clones, though not all of them. This sample has 150,000 to 200,000 clones, with more than 75% found just once. The specimen sequenced was peripheral blood. The receptors derive from a middle-aged man with active or convalescent COVID-19.

In its sample, this clone was seen once. The chain employs TRBV6-2 or TRBV6-3 and TRBJ2-3; 8 bases are a match to TRBD1. The CDR3 spans 17 residues. Trimming at V came to 0 bases and at J to 4 bases, leaving 9 bases not matched to a gene. CDR1 is MNHEY, CDR2 SVGEGT, per germline. CDR3 DNA: TGTGCCAGCAGTTACTCACGATGGGGACAGGTTTCAGATACGCAGTATTTT. Translated, it gives CASSYSRWGQVSDTQYF.

J is TRBJ2-7 and V is TRBV5-1; no firm D call. Germline lookup yields CDR1 SGHRS and CDR2 YFSETQ. This CDR3 comprises 14 residues. V gave up 0 bases and J gave up 0 bases, with 7 bases separating them. Here the CDR3 reads CASSLGQASYEQYF. DNA of the CDR3: TGCGCCAGCAGCTTGGGGCAGGCCTCCTACGAGCAGTACTTC.

V and J are TRBV29-1 and TRBJ1-4; the D gene is possibly TRBD1 (6 bases). Looked up from germline, CDR1 is SQVTM and CDR2 is ANQGSEA. The CDR3 totals 12 residues. The CDR3 sequence: CSGGTPGEKLFF. CDR3 nucleotides: TGCAGTGGGGGCACCCCAGGAGAAAAACTGTTTTTT.

The CDR3 reads CASGLVVGGNSNQPQHF. The CDR3 DNA follows: TGTGCTAGTGGTTTGGTAGTCGGAGGGAATAGCAATCAGCCCCAGCATTTT. The V call is TRBV12-5, the J call TRBJ1-5; D is uncertain. Trimming took 0 bases from V and 0 from J, leaving 12 bases between them. Germline V lookup: CDR1 LGHNT, CDR2 FRNRAP. CDR3 length equals 17 residues.

V gene TRBV2 combines with J gene TRBJ1-5; D is ambiguous. Germline loops: CDR1 SNHLY, CDR2 FYNNEI. The CDR3 is made up of 14 amino acids. The V end lost 8 bases, the J end lost 7 bases, and 18 bases lay between the germline ends. CDR3 sequence reads: CASVDSAQRQPQHF. The CDR3 nucleotides are TGTGCCAGCGTAGACTCAGCTCAGAGGCAGCCCCAGCATTTT.

The V and J genes are TRBV3-1 (or the pseudogene TRBV3-2) and TRBJ1-1; 7 bases are shared with TRBD1. The V and J ends lost 4 bases and 1 base, in that order; junction bases with no gene match: 6. This CDR3 comprises 15 residues. Germline values: CDR1 LGHDT, CDR2 YNNKEL (reference sequence). The CDR3 DNA is TGTGCCAGCAGCCCCGGCTCAGGGGGGAACACTGAAGCTTTCTTT. It codes for CASSPGSGGNTEAFF.

The chain is built from TRBV5-1 and TRBJ2-1, with D possibly being TRBD2 (5 bases). CDR3 length: 15 amino acids. CDR1 is SGHRS and CDR2 is YFSETQ in the germline V gene. V was trimmed by 0 bases and J by 4 bases, leaving 11 bases between them. DNA for the CDR3: TGCGCCAGCAGCTTGGTTGGTAGCGAATACAATGAGCAGTTCTTC. Translation gives CASSLVGSEYNEQFF.

On this clone itself: Other DNA sequences in this sample translate to the same CDR3. CDR3: CASSYSPGTGIDEQYF. The DNA of the CDR3 is TGTGCCAGCAGTTACTCGCCCGGGACAGGGATCGACGAGCAGTACTTC. The chain carries TRBV6-6 and TRBJ2-7; TRBD1 matches 9 bases. V lost 0 bases and J lost 5; bases outside the gene matches: 8. Germline V gene lookup returns CDR1 MNHNY and CDR2 SVGAGI (reference sequence). The CDR3 covers 16 residues.

The chain carries TRBV7-8 and TRBJ2-5, with 8 nucleotides matching TRBD1. In germline, CDR1 is SGHVS, CDR2 FQNEAQ. V shed 1 base and J 4 bases; nucleotides not matched to a gene: 8. The length of the CDR3 is 16 residues. The CDR3 region is CASSLVSTGTGETQYF. In nucleotides, the CDR3 is TGTGCCAGCAGCTTAGTTTCTACGGGGACAGGAGAGACCCAGTACTTC.

This sequence joins TRBV30 and TRBJ1-2, with a tentative D call TRBD1 (6 bases). The CDR3 covers 12 residues. CDR1 GTSNPN and CDR2 SVGIG come from the germline V gene (reference sequence). V was clipped by 1 base and J by 7 bases, with 10 bases between them. Written as DNA, the CDR3 is TGTGCCTGGAGTGAGCCAGGGGTTGGCTACACCTTC. Translated: CAWSEPGVGYTF.

V is TRBV11-3 and J is TRBJ1-1, with D uncertain. Per germline, CDR1 SGHNT and CDR2 YENEEA. V gave up 4 bases and J gave up 5 bases, with 8 bases separating them. The CDR3 covers 12 residues. This CDR3 is CASSSVGTEAFF. CDR3 coding DNA: TGTGCCAGCAGCTCGGTCGGTACTGAAGCTTTCTTT.

The rearrangement joins TRBV11-3 to TRBJ2-7; 9 positions agree with TRBD1. This CDR3 contains 16 residues. After removal of 1 base from V and 2 bases from J, the junction contained 6 bases not matched to a gene. Germline V CDR1 and CDR2: SGHNT, YENEEA. CDR3 amino acids: CASSLGRQGGTYEQYF. In DNA, the CDR3 is TGTGCCAGCAGCTTAGGGAGACAGGGGGGTACCTACGAGCAGTACTTC. The complete variable domain, with remaining parts taken from reference TRBV11-3 and TRBJ2-7, reads EAGVVQSPRYKIIEKKQPVAFWCNPISGHNTLYWYLQNLGQGPELLIRYENEEAVDDSQLPKDRFSAERLKGVDSTLKIQPAELGDSAVYLCASSLGRQGGTYEQYFGPGTRLTVT.

The chain uses TRBV9 and TRBJ1-1; no reliable D call. CDR1 and CDR2 from the germline V gene are SGDLS and YYNGEE. The CDR3 totals 13 residues. V was shortened by 3 bases and J by 1 base, with 7 bases between the two germline ends. The CDR3: CASSEAWNTEAFF. Here the CDR3 DNA reads TGTGCCAGCAGCGAAGCATGGAACACTGAAGCTTTCTTT.

The chain joins TRBV19 to TRBJ1-4, with 8 bases that match TRBD1. With V trimmed by 4 bases and J by 4 bases, 5 bases remained unmatched. CDR1 and CDR2 from the germline V gene are LNHDA and SQIVND (reference sequence). This CDR3 contains 15 residues. The DNA for the CDR3 is TGTGCCAGTAGTAAGGGACAGGCGAGTAATGAAAAACTGTTTTTT. Amino acid sequence: CASSKGQASNEKLFF.

This rearrangement joins TRBV19 to TRBJ1-6, with 10 bases identical to TRBD1. The CDR3 spans 15 residues. From germline, CDR1 is LNHDA and CDR2 SQIVND (reference sequence). V dropped 5 bases and J dropped 7; count of bases not matched to a gene: 5. The CDR3: CASSPRTGGNSPLHF. CDR3 coding DNA: TGTGCCAGTAGTCCTAGGACAGGGGGGAATTCACCCCTCCACTTT.

The genes are TRBV29-1 and TRBJ2-1, with 7 bases matching TRBD1. With V trimmed by 2 bases and J by 1 base, 5 bases remained unmatched. The germline CDR1 and CDR2 sequences are SQVTM and ANQGSEA. This CDR3 spans 15 amino acids. This chain's CDR3 is CSVEWRTGSYNEQFF. DNA for the CDR3: TGCAGCGTTGAATGGAGGACAGGTTCCTACAATGAGCAGTTCTTC.

The genes are TRBV5-6 and TRBJ2-3, with 7 positions matching TRBD1. Germline V gene sequence: CDR1 SGHDT, CDR2 YYEEEE. The CDR3 extends over 16 amino acids. The ends lost 4 bases at V and 2 bases at J; junction bases unmatched: 10. CDR3 in DNA: TGTGCCAGCAGCCGTAGACAGGGTTCTTACACAGATACGCAGTATTTT. Protein product: CASSRRQGSYTDTQYF.

This chain links TRBV18 with TRBJ1-2; 11 bases align to TRBD1. Looked up from germline, CDR1 is KGHSH and CDR2 is LQKENI. CDR3 length equals 15 residues. The V and J ends lost 3 bases and 4 bases, in that order; junction bases with no gene match: 4. The CDR3, as DNA: TGTGCCAGCTCACCCGGACAGGGGGCACCCTATGGCTACACCTTC. This encodes CASSPGQGAPYGYTF.

The J gene is TRBJ2-7, the V gene TRBV30; D is ambiguous. This CDR3 has 11 residues. Deletions cut 4 bases from V and 2 bases from J, with 6 bases between. Germline CDR1 is GTSNPN and CDR2 is SVGIG (reference sequence). CDR3 in amino acids: CAWNSPYEQYF. The CDR3 bases are TGTGCCTGGAACTCACCCTACGAGCAGTACTTC.

The chain has TRBV5-1 and TRBJ2-1; D not certain. CDR1 is SGHRS, CDR2 YFSETQ, per germline. The CDR3 loop spans 15 amino acids. V lost 6 bases, J lost 1 base, and 14 bases lay in between. CDR3: CASTSAALSYNEQFF. The CDR3 bases are TGCGCCAGCACGAGCGCAGCGCTTTCCTACAATGAGCAGTTCTTC.

The chain links TRBV27 to TRBJ1-6; TRBD1 might be the D (6 bases). Trimming removed 0 bases from V and 16 bases from J, with 13 bases in between. There are 13 residues in the CDR3. Germline loops: CDR1 MNHEY, CDR2 SMNVEV (reference sequence). The CDR3 protein is CASSLSRQGLLHF. CDR3 in DNA: TGTGCCAGCAGTTTATCCCGTCAGGGGTTACTCCACTTT.